A single sample is the source of the 2 T cell receptor beta chains below, sequenced in a study of T cells in Graves' hyperthyroidism and ophthalmopathy. Researchers amplified the TCR beta CDR3 regions from RNA transcripts. RT-PCR in the first round (using the HTBI primer set) targeted the TCR CDR3. TCRdb processed the multiplex PCR reads anew with MiXCR; each CDR3 protein has one entry. The sample carries about 770,000 distinct CDR3 sequences, 18% recorded once. Sequenced input: blood. The source is a woman aged 45-65 years with Graves' hyperthyroidism that later progressed to Graves' ophthalmopathy.

There are a few counts of this clonotype. The chain combines TRBV19 with TRBJ2-3, with 12 nucleotides matching TRBD2. CDR3 length equals 16 residues. The V gene's germline CDR1 is LNHDA and CDR2 SQIVND (reference sequence). The V segment lost 9 bases and the J segment 1 base; nucleotides outside the gene matches: 8. DNA for the CDR3: TGTGCCAGCCACACGCGACTAGCGGGGGGCACAGATACGCAGTATTTT. Protein sequence: CASHTRLAGGTDTQYF.

The chain is built from TRBV7-9 and TRBJ2-2; no reliable D call. This CDR3 region has 14 residues. Germline V gene lookup returns CDR1 SEHNR and CDR2 FQNEAQ (reference sequence). V was shortened by 7 bases and J by 4 bases, with 13 bases between the two germline ends. The CDR3 loop reads CASIEAFSTGELFF. CDR3 in DNA: TGTGCCAGCATTGAAGCGTTCTCCACCGGGGAGCTGTTTTTT.